A single sample is the source of the 30 T cell receptor beta chains below, sequenced in a study of blood T cells in healthy people across ages. With a J-beta primer mix and a sample-barcoded 5' primer, a second PCR ran about 7 to 12 cycles. TCRdb re-called the 5' RACE reads through MiXCR, storing one row per CDR3 protein. Among about 1.4 million distinct CDR3 sequences listed, approximately 59% were seen once. Sequenced sample: blood. The source of these receptors is a man in his late teens or twenties in good health.

The chain combines TRBV4-1 with TRBJ2-7; D is ambiguous. The germline gives CDR1 MGHRA, CDR2 YSYEKL. The CDR3 contains 14 residues. V gave up 0 bases and J gave up 5 bases, with 11 bases separating them. The CDR3 DNA follows: TGCGCCAGCAGCCAAGAAGACTTTAACCACGAGCAGTACTTC. Its translation is CASSQEDFNHEQYF.

DNA for the CDR3: TGTGCCAGCAGTGAAGAACCCGGAGATACGCAGTATTTT. Its translation is CASSEEPGDTQYF. The rearrangement links TRBV6-4 to TRBJ2-3; D remains ambiguous. Looked up from germline, CDR1 is MRHNA and CDR2 is SNTAGT. V lost 3 bases to trimming and J lost 5 bases, with 9 bases between them. CDR3 size: 13 residues.

Only a few counts were recorded for this clonotype. V and J are TRBV2 and TRBJ1-2; D gene unclear. V was shortened by 8 bases and J by 1 base, with 5 bases between the two germline ends. Germline V gene sequence: CDR1 SNHLY, CDR2 FYNNEI. CDR3 size: 11 residues. The CDR3 DNA sequence: TGTGCCAGCGCCTTTAACTATGGCTACACCTTC. This encodes CASAFNYGYTF.

The chain links TRBV20-1 to TRBJ1-1; 10 bases match TRBD1. V was clipped by 1 base and J by 6 bases; unmatched bases: 5. Germline CDR1 and CDR2: DFQATT and SNEGSKA (reference sequence). The CDR3 runs to 14 residues. This CDR3 is CSARGDRGRSEAFF. The CDR3 DNA sequence: TGCAGTGCTAGAGGCGACAGGGGGCGTTCTGAAGCTTTCTTT.

The rearrangement uses TRBV28 and TRBJ2-5; D is undetermined. V lost 0 bases, J lost 4 bases, and 3 bases lay in between. The germline gives CDR1 MDHEN, CDR2 SYDVKM. This CDR3 region has 12 residues. Here the CDR3 reads CASSLWAETQYF. DNA for the CDR3: TGTGCCAGCAGTTTATGGGCAGAGACCCAGTACTTC.

J is TRBJ2-2 and V is TRBV27, with D perhaps matching TRBD1 (5 bases). The CDR3 totals 16 residues. Germline V gene sequence: CDR1 MNHEY, CDR2 SMNVEV (reference sequence). The V and J ends lost 2 bases and 2 bases respectively, with 12 bases between them. The CDR3 nucleotides read TGTGCCAGCAGTTTAGATCTAGGGGTTAACACCGGGGAGCTGTTTTTT. Protein product: CASSLDLGVNTGELFF.

This rearrangement joins TRBV6-5 to TRBJ2-5, with 9 bases matching TRBD1. CDR3 length: 14 residues. Trimming took 4 bases from V and 11 from J; bases not matched to a gene: 11. The germline V gene has CDR1 MNHEY and CDR2 SVGAGI. CDR3 bases: TGTGCCAGCAGTTTTGTACAGGGGGCGCGAGAGCAGTACTTC. It yields the protein CASSFVQGAREQYF.

V is TRBV7-9 and J is TRBJ2-1; 9 positions agree with TRBD1. The CDR3 is 17 amino acids. CDR1 SEHNR and CDR2 FQNEAQ come from the germline V gene (reference sequence). J lost 3 bases, V lost 3 bases, and 9 bases had no gene match. CDR3 amino acids: CASSLLMGQGNYNEQFF. CDR3 DNA sequence: TGTGCCAGCAGCTTGCTTATGGGACAGGGAAACTACAATGAGCAGTTCTTC.

V and J are TRBV2 and TRBJ2-6; D call uncertain. Germline CDR1 reads SNHLY; CDR2 reads FYNNEI. This CDR3 is built from 17 residues. V dropped 6 bases and J dropped 2 bases, with 17 bases sitting between them. The CDR3 is CASRPDGRRAGANVLTF. The DNA of the CDR3 is TGTGCCAGCAGACCTGATGGGCGTCGGGCTGGGGCCAACGTCCTGACTTTC.

The chain links TRBV4-1 to TRBJ2-4; 9 bases line up with TRBD2. CDR1 and CDR2 from the germline V gene are MGHRA and YSYEKL. With V trimmed by 3 bases and J by 6 bases, 9 bases remained unmatched. The CDR3 loop spans 16 amino acids. CDR3 sequence: CASSQIAGAPINIQYF. As DNA, the CDR3 is TGCGCCAGCAGCCAGATAGCGGGGGCCCCAATAAACATTCAGTACTTC.

The V gene is TRBV2, the J gene TRBJ1-4; D is uncertain. The germline CDR1 and CDR2 sequences are SNHLY and FYNNEI. This CDR3 has 13 residues. Trimming pared 6 bases from V and 8 bases from J, leaving 13 bases between. As DNA, the CDR3 is TGTGCCAGCAGACTGGGAAGGGAGGAAAAACTGTTTTTT. It is translated as CASRLGREEKLFF.

The chain recombines TRBV7-2 with TRBJ1-5; D might be TRBD1 (5 bases). CDR1 is SGHTA and CDR2 is FQGNSA in the germline V gene. The CDR3 sequence is 15 residues long. Trimming pared 0 bases from V and 2 bases from J, leaving 8 bases between. The CDR3 is CASSLADSRNQPQHF. In DNA form, the CDR3 reads TGTGCCAGCAGCTTAGCAGACAGTCGCAATCAGCCCCAGCATTTT.

The gene calls are TRBV5-1 and TRBJ2-7, with D possibly being TRBD2 (5 bases). Trimming took off 5 bases at V and 1 base at J, with 13 bases between the two ends. CDR3 length: 14 residues. CDR1 is SGHRS and CDR2 is YFSETQ in the germline V gene. CDR3 nucleotides: TGCGCCAGCAGGTCGGAGGCAAATTCCTACGAGCAGTACTTC. Amino acids: CASRSEANSYEQYF.

The rearrangement uses TRBV6-5 and TRBJ2-5, with D possibly matching TRBD2 (6 bases). There are 14 residues in the CDR3. Looked up from germline, CDR1 is MNHEY and CDR2 is SVGAGI. V lost 6 bases to trimming and J lost 11 bases, with 22 bases between them. DNA for the CDR3: TGTGCCAGCAGGCGCGGGACGAGGTATGGGGAGCAGTACTTC. Translated, it gives CASRRGTRYGEQYF.

The gene calls are TRBV24-1 and TRBJ2-2, with a weak D call TRBD1 (5 bases). CDR1 is KGHDR, CDR2 SFDVKD, per germline. The CDR3 extends over 17 amino acids. V lost 3 bases and J 2 bases, leaving 15 bases between the germline ends. Here the CDR3 DNA reads TGTGCCACCAGTGATGCCATGGGGCGAGGCAACACCGGGGAGCTGTTTTTT. This translates into CATSDAMGRGNTGELFF.

This chain links TRBV4-1 with TRBJ2-2; TRBD2 matches 12 bases. The CDR3 totals 18 residues. CDR1 and CDR2 (germline): MGHRA, YSYEKL. Losses at the gene ends were 1 base for V and 0 bases for J; bases not matched to a gene: 3. CDR3 residues: CASSQGTSGASNTGELFF. CDR3 coding DNA: TGCGCCAGCAGCCAAGGGACTAGCGGGGCTTCGAACACCGGGGAGCTGTTTTTT.

The gene calls are TRBV7-2 and TRBJ2-3; 7 bases match TRBD1. V trimming: 4 bases; J trimming: 4 bases; junction bases outside the gene matches: 14. The CDR3 consists of 17 residues. The germline CDR1 and CDR2 sequences are SGHTA and FQGNSA. Here the CDR3 DNA reads TGTGCCAGCAGCTCCCTCCGAGGGGGCGCTAACGCAGATACGCAGTATTTT. Its protein product is CASSSLRGGANADTQYF.

The CDR3 sequence is CASSLMTSGREYEQYF. The CDR3 DNA follows: TGTGCCAGCAGTTTAATGACTAGCGGGAGGGAATACGAGCAGTACTTC. The rearrangement joins TRBV12-3 or TRBV12-4 to TRBJ2-7; TRBD2 aligns across 14 bases. The J segment lost 4 bases and the V segment lost 2 bases, leaving 4 bases of the junction unmatched. The CDR3 runs to 16 residues.

The chain links TRBV11-2 to TRBJ1-3; D gene unclear. Trimming cost V 5 bases and J 3 bases, with 20 bases left between them. There are 17 residues in the CDR3. Germline V gene data show CDR1 as SGHAT and CDR2 as FQNNGV. The CDR3 sequence: CASSRELQRTNGNTIYF. The CDR3 coding sequence is TGTGCCAGCAGCCGGGAGCTTCAGCGTACTAATGGAAACACCATATATTTT.

The rearrangement joins TRBV4-1 to TRBJ2-4, with 10 positions matching TRBD1. The DNA end is more similar to TRBJ2-7, so the J call may be wrong. The CDR3 covers 16 residues. Germline lookup yields CDR1 MGHRA and CDR2 YSYEKL. The CDR3 protein is CASSQSPGTGANEQYF. The DNA for the CDR3 is TGCGCCAGCAGCCAGTCCCCCGGGACAGGGGCCAACGAGCAGTACTTC.

The rearrangement joins TRBV7-9 to TRBJ1-4; a possible D gene is TRBD1 (5 bases). The ends were cut back, 2 bases at V and 4 bases at J, with 8 bases in the middle. Germline CDR1 reads SEHNR; CDR2 reads FQNEAQ (reference sequence). The CDR3 sequence is 14 residues long. The CDR3 region is CASSLKTVNEKLFF. Written as DNA, the CDR3 is TGTGCCAGCAGCTTAAAGACAGTTAATGAAAAACTGTTTTTT. Full variable domain (missing parts from reference TRBV7-9 and TRBJ1-4): DTGVSQNPRHKITKRGQNVTFRCDPISEHNRLYWYRQTLGQGPEFLTYFQNEAQLEKSRLLSDRFSAERPKGSFSTLEIQRTEQGDSAMYLCASSLKTVNEKLFFGSGTQLSVL.

This clonotype was seen just once. The chain links TRBV5-1 to TRBJ2-3; D remains ambiguous. The germline gives CDR1 SGHRS, CDR2 YFSETQ. V was cut by 3 bases and J by 0 bases, with 11 bases left in between. The CDR3 totals 15 residues. CDR3 protein: CASSSSSRSTDTQYF. Written as DNA, the CDR3 is TGCGCCAGCAGCTCCTCCAGCAGGAGCACAGATACGCAGTATTTT.

The chain is built from TRBV9 and TRBJ2-1; D possibly corresponds to TRBD2 (6 bases). V lost 5 bases to trimming and J lost 1 base, with 10 bases between them. Germline V gives CDR1 SGDLS, CDR2 YYNGEE. This CDR3 has 14 residues. CDR3 amino acids: CASSRDWSYNEQFF. DNA for the CDR3: TGTGCCAGCAGTCGGGACTGGTCCTACAATGAGCAGTTCTTC.

The chain combines TRBV27 with TRBJ2-1; 7 nucleotides line up with TRBD1. The assigned J gene may be wrong: the sequence end matches TRBJ2-7 better. The CDR3 spans 16 residues. Germline-derived CDR1 and CDR2 are MNHEY and SMNVEV (reference sequence). This CDR3 reads CASSPTDRPFYNEQYF. DNA for the CDR3: TGTGCCAGCAGTCCTACGGACAGGCCCTTCTACAATGAGCAGTACTTC.

This chain connects TRBV7-9 to TRBJ2-5, with D possibly being TRBD1 (6 bases). CDR3 length equals 15 residues. The germline V and J ends were trimmed by 2 bases and 3 bases, with 13 bases remaining between them. Germline-derived CDR1 and CDR2 are SEHNR and FQNEAQ (reference sequence). CDR3 sequence reads: CASSLIQGTEETQYF. The CDR3 DNA reads TGTGCCAGCAGCTTAATCCAGGGGACCGAAGAGACCCAGTACTTC.

The CDR3 region is CASSPPGIVDQETQYF. The CDR3 DNA reads TGTGCCAGCAGCCCCCCGGGCATCGTGGACCAAGAGACCCAGTACTTC. The gene calls are TRBV9 and TRBJ2-5; D gene ambiguous. CDR1 and CDR2 (germline): SGDLS, YYNGEE. V was trimmed by 4 bases and J by 0 bases, leaving 16 bases between them. The CDR3 covers 16 residues.

The V call is TRBV4-1, the J call TRBJ2-1, with TRBD2 matching 7 bases. This CDR3 has 16 amino acids. Trimming at V came to 6 bases and at J to 0 bases, leaving 8 bases not matched to a gene. Germline CDR1 is MGHRA and CDR2 is YSYEKL. The DNA of the CDR3 is TGCGCCAGCAGTTATCTAGCGGAACACTCCTACAATGAGCAGTTCTTC. Translating it yields CASSYLAEHSYNEQFF.

V gene TRBV7-9 combines with J gene TRBJ2-5, with 7 bases aligning to TRBD2. The CDR3 is 16 residues long. Germline lookup yields CDR1 SEHNR and CDR2 FQNEAQ (reference sequence). V was pared by 5 bases and J by 11 bases, with 20 bases of the junction left unmatched. The chain's CDR3 is CASSHLGGAGEGEQYF. The DNA for the CDR3 is TGTGCCAGCAGCCATCTCGGCGGGGCGGGAGAAGGTGAGCAGTACTTC.

V is TRBV20-1 and J is TRBJ2-1; the match to TRBD2 covers 7 bases. CDR3 length: 14 residues. With 4 bases clipped from V and 1 base from J, the junction kept 4 bases outside the gene matches. Germline V gene sequence: CDR1 DFQATT, CDR2 SNEGSKA (reference sequence). The CDR3 is CSANAAGSYNEQFF. The CDR3 region has the DNA TGCAGTGCTAACGCAGCGGGGTCCTACAATGAGCAGTTCTTC.

The sample holds one count of this clonotype. V and J are TRBV5-1 and TRBJ1-1; no reliable D call. The CDR3 contains 13 residues. V dropped 1 base and J dropped 7 bases, with 11 bases sitting between them. The germline V gene encodes CDR1 SGHRS and CDR2 YFSETQ. The CDR3 loop reads CASSLMPDSEAFF. In nucleotides, the CDR3 is TGCGCCAGCAGCTTGATGCCAGATAGTGAAGCTTTCTTT. Complete variable domain (other parts from reference TRBV5-1 and TRBJ1-1): KAGVTQTPRYLIKTRGQQVTLSCSPISGHRSVSWYQQTPGQGLQFLFEYFSETQRNKGNFPGRFSGRQFSNSRSEMNVSTLELGDSALYLCASSLMPDSEAFFGQGTRLTVV.